This T cell receptor (beta chain) was identified in a study of PD-1 blockade in classical Hodgkin lymphoma. Study-wide results and caveats: While CD8+ TCR diversity did not rise significantly by C4D1, CD4+ TCR diversity did. Baseline diversity resembling that of newly diagnosed patients was seen in complete responders.

Time point: cycle 4 day 1 (C4D1), after less than seven weeks of nivolumab. Each patient's relapse followed autologous stem cell transplantation, and brentuximab vedotin exposure varied. Assay: immunoSEQ multiplex PCR; the TCRdb copy retains only in-frame clones and omits some. The top ten hold almost 4% of the sample, which has around 35,000 clones, 70% to 80% seen once. The sample holds one count of this clone. No antigen is known for it. Germline lookup yields CDR1 SSHAT and CDR2 FNYEAQ (reference sequence). V dropped 5 bases and J dropped 2 bases, with 17 bases sitting between them. The CDR3 has 16 amino acids.

This sequence originates from a human donor with classical Hodgkin lymphoma. The chain employs TRBV7-7 and TRBJ2-3, with D maybe TRBD2 (6 bases). Specimen: peripheral blood mononuclear cells (PBMCs), collected before the fourth cycle of nivolumab. The CDR3 region is CASSPFGGRDTDTQYF. DNA for the CDR3: TGTGCCAGCAGCCCCTTCGGCGGGCGGGACACAGATACGCAGTATTTT.